A single TCR beta chain is shown here with its context. The junction does not match germline at one end; this may be a read error. The CDR3 has 13 amino acids. Germline-derived CDR1 and CDR2 are GTSNPN and SVGIG (reference sequence). The sample is drawn from a study of cytomegalovirus exposure and HLA in healthy donors. Study-level background: For the approximately 430 genotyped donors, about 81% fell within the Caucasian-associated ancestry cluster.

PCR was performed using 60 Vbeta and 13 Jbeta primers. Measured with immunoSEQ multiplex PCR; TCRdb has only the in-frame clones, and not every one. Among roughly 99,000 clones listed, more than 70% were seen once. The sequence was obtained from a woman in her thirties or forties in good health and CMV-seronegative. The material sequenced was PBMCs. The genes are TRBV30 and TRBJ1-1, with TRBD1 as a possible D gene (5 bases). The CDR3 DNA reads as TGTGCCTCGAGTGGGCAGGGCCTGAAACGAGCTTTCTTT. This encodes CASSGQGLKRAFF.